A selection of T cell receptor beta chains follows, all from one sample in a study of T cell repertoires in cytomegalovirus infection. No cognate antigen is known for these TCRs. TCRdb re-called the reads through MiXCR, storing one row per CDR3 protein. The sample lists some 700,000 distinct CDR3 sequences, about 30% occurring once. Material: cultured PBMCs, obtained from culture after CMV antigen stimulation. The origin of the receptors is a human donor in good health (CMV status not recorded). Some clones in this sample may be carry-over from other donors' samples. CDR3s include the opening cysteine and the closing phenylalanine or tryptophan. The D gene is left open where the match is weak. Rows give clone size only sometimes, using once, few, many, or a class for an expanded clone.

cdr3_nt cdr3_aa clone_size j_call v_call d_call
TGTGCCAGCAGCGTAACAGATTCTCAGCCCCAGCATTTT CASSVTDSQPQHF NA TRBJ1-5 TRBV9 NA
TGTGCCACCAGCAGCCGCCGCGGGGTTGCAACTAATGAAAAACTGTTTTTT CATSSRRGVATNEKLFF NA TRBJ1-4 TRBV15 NA
TGCAGTGGCCGGACAGGGGGTTCCTACGAGCAGTACTTC CSGRTGGSYEQYF NA TRBJ2-7 TRBV20-1 TRBD1
TGCAGCGCCTGGACAGGGTACACCGGGGAGCTGTTTTTT CSAWTGYTGELFF NA TRBJ2-2 TRBV29-1 TRBD1
TGTGCCAGCAGCACCCAACAGGGGGCGGCACAGCCCCAGCATTTT CASSTQQGAAQPQHF NA TRBJ1-5 TRBV7-2 TRBD1
TGTGCCAGCAGTCTCCCATCCGGGACAGAAAGATACGAGCAGTACTTC CASSLPSGTERYEQYF NA TRBJ2-7 TRBV5-5 TRBD1
TGTGCCAGCAGCTTGGGGGACTACGCGAATGAAAAACTGTTTTTT CASSLGDYANEKLFF NA TRBJ1-4 TRBV5-5 NA
TGTGCCAGCTCACCACCGAGTACGGGGAACACTGAAGCTTTCTTT CASSPPSTGNTEAFF few TRBJ1-1 TRBV18 NA
TGTGCCAGCAGTTACTCCGACAGGCCGAATTCACCCCTCCACTTT CASSYSDRPNSPLHF NA TRBJ1-6 TRBV6-6 NA
TGTGCCAGCAGCACGGACAGGGTTAACTATGGCTACACCTTC CASSTDRVNYGYTF few TRBJ1-2 TRBV12-3/TRBV12-4 TRBD1
TGTGCCAGCAGCTTAGTAGGGGGGGCTGGGGATCAGCCCCAGCATTTT CASSLVGGAGDQPQHF NA TRBJ1-5 TRBV7-2 NA
TGTGCCAGTCATGGGGCGCGGCAAAACATTCAGTACTTC CASHGARQNIQYF few TRBJ2-4 TRBV2 NA
TGCAGTGCTGATACCGACACGACTATCATGAACACTGAAGCTTTCTTT CSADTDTTIMNTEAFF NA TRBJ1-1 TRBV20-1 NA
TGTGCCAGCAGCTTACAGATAAACAATGAGCAGTTCTTC CASSLQINNEQFF few TRBJ2-1 TRBV7-2 NA
TGTGCCAGCAGCTTAGCGGGACAGGGGGCGATGAACACTGAAGCTTTCTTT CASSLAGQGAMNTEAFF NA TRBJ1-1 TRBV7-2 TRBD1
TGCGCCAGCAGCCAAGATTTGGTTTACACCGGGGAGCTGTTTTTT CASSQDLVYTGELFF few TRBJ2-2 TRBV4-3 NA
TGCGCCAGCAGCTTGGATAGGTCAAACACCATATATTTT CASSLDRSNTIYF NA TRBJ1-3 TRBV5-1 NA
TGCAGTGCTAGAGGGGGCCCTCCTTACAATGAGCAGTTCTTC CSARGGPPYNEQFF NA TRBJ2-1 TRBV20-1 NA
TGCAGTGCTAGAAGGGCAGGGGCCTTGCGTGGCTACACCTTC CSARRAGALRGYTF NA TRBJ1-2 TRBV20-1 NA
TGTGCCAGCAGTTACGGGCTACCTGAAGCTTTCTTT CASSYGLPEAFF few TRBJ1-1 TRBV6-2/TRBV6-3 NA
TGTGCCAGCAGCTCACCGCACAGGGTAAACATTCAGTACTTC CASSSPHRVNIQYF NA TRBJ2-4 TRBV7-2 NA
TGTGCCATCAGCCCGACAGGTGCCTTAAACAATGAGCAGTTCTTC CAISPTGALNNEQFF NA TRBJ2-1 TRBV10-3 NA
TGTGCCAGTAGTATTCGACAGGCTAACTATGGCTACACCTTC CASSIRQANYGYTF NA TRBJ1-2 TRBV19 NA
TGTGCCAGCAGCCCGGGACCAGGGGGAAAGCACACTGAAGCTTTCTTT CASSPGPGGKHTEAFF few TRBJ1-1 TRBV7-9 TRBD1
TGTGCCATCAGGTCCCAGGAGGATGAAAAACTGTTTTTT CAIRSQEDEKLFF NA TRBJ1-4 TRBV10-3 NA
TGTGCCAGCAGCGTGATCGCAGATACGCAGTATTTT CASSVIADTQYF few TRBJ2-3 TRBV11-2 NA
TGTGCCAGCAGCCGGGGGTCCGGGACCTACTCCTACGAGCAGTACTTC CASSRGSGTYSYEQYF few TRBJ2-7 TRBV7-6 NA
TGTGCCAGCAGCCCCGGACTAGTCTACAATGAGCAGTTCTTC CASSPGLVYNEQFF many TRBJ2-1 TRBV7-7 TRBD2
TGTGCCAGCAGCGGATCGGGACTCGGTAATGAGCAGTTCTTC CASSGSGLGNEQFF NA TRBJ2-1 TRBV7-9 NA
TGCGCCAGCAGCCTTATATGGGAGGGTCTCTACGAGCAGTACTTC CASSLIWEGLYEQYF NA TRBJ2-7 TRBV4-1 TRBD2
TGTGCTAGTGGTCCCCCTGGGGGCGGGGAGCTGTTTTTT CASGPPGGGELFF few TRBJ2-2 TRBV12-5 NA